The following is a TCR beta chain sequence with its context. Time point of the sample: blood 2 weeks post-SBRT. Documented treatment: 15 Gy SBRT to primary tumor, nephrectomy 4 weeks later. This record belongs to a study of radiation and T cells in renal cell carcinoma. The germline CDR1 and CDR2 sequences are SGHTA and FQGNSA. Deletions cut 1 base from V and 1 base from J, with 13 bases between. This CDR3 comprises 16 residues. The data were produced by immunoSEQ multiplex PCR, yet TCRdb's version contains in-frame clones alone and is incomplete. The table shows approximately 79,000 clones, with 82% occurring only once.

This chain links TRBV7-2 with TRBJ1-1; D is perhaps TRBD1 (6 bases). Here the sequenced sample was blood, taken from a patient whose treatment included radiotherapy and nephrectomy. This receptor was obtained from a man between 60 and 70 years old with renal cell carcinoma. In DNA, the CDR3 is TGTGCCAGCAGCTTAGTCGGGGGCCGGAGGAACACTGAAGCTTTCTTT. This translates into CASSLVGGRRNTEAFF.